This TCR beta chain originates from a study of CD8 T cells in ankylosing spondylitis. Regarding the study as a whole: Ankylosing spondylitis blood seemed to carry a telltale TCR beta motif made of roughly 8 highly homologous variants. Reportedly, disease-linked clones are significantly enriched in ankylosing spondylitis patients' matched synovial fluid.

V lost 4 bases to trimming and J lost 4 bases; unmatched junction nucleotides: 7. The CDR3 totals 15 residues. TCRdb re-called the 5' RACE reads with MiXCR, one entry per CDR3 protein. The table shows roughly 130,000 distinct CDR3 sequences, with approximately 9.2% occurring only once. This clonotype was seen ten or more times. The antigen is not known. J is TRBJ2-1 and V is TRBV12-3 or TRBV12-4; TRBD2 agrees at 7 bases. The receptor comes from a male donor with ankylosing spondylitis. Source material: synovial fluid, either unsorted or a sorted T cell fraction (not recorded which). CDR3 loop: CASSSTSARYNEQFF. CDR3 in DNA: TGTGCCAGCAGTTCAACTAGCGCAAGATACAATGAGCAGTTCTTC.